This note documents a single T cell receptor beta chain sequence. Its antigen remains undetermined. No much larger clone is present one base from it, and per-base qualities are unavailable. This specimen comes from a study of blood T cell repertoires in COVID-19 (dated by TCRdb to the early 2020s). With regard to the full study: Samples covering the acute and convalescent phases of COVID-19 were provided by collaborators in the United States, Italy and Spain. The prospective study material was composed of cDNA or gDNA derived from T cells, B-cell-depleted T cells, or PBMCs. The dataset comprised deeply sampled blood TCRbeta repertoires from subjects exposed to, actively infected with, or recovered from COVID-19. The repertoires were released in a freely available public database intended as a resource for research on the immune response to SARS-CoV-2. The samples were drawn from two sources: the first 160 participants of the ongoing ImmuneRACE study, and some 1,300 subjects contributed by 6 global collaborators. A de-identified subject ID, COVID-19 status, age in years and sex were almost always included in the sample metadata. Where HLA class I and class II types were available, the types were taken from metadata supplied by the sample provider, not from assay-based typing. Broad study findings and their caveats: The amount of clinical and demographic metadata varied by source and participant and was provided uncurated.

Collaborating institutions collected whole blood in K2EDTA tubes following their own protocols. For TCRbeta analysis, collaborator samples were shipped as frozen whole blood, as isolated PBMCs, or as DNA extracted from either sample type. Reading the germline V gene (reference sequence) gives CDR1 LNHDA and CDR2 SQIVND. The CDR3 sequence holds 13 residues, the cysteine and phenylalanine included. Left in the record is the CDR3 DNA by itself, 39 bases read in frame from the first base. V is reduced by 3 bases and J by 3 bases, leaving a spacing of 8 bases between them. TCRbeta CDR3 regions were amplified from genomic DNA using the immunoSEQ Assay, a bias-controlled multiplex PCR. For the original study's pipeline: Nucleated cell counts per sample were estimated from amplification of reference gene primers within the assay. To quantify the absolute abundance of each unique TCRbeta CDR3 rearrangement, sequence reads were collapsed and filtered. For each sample, productive Simpson clonality was calculated by taking the square root of Simpson's diversity index across productive rearrangements. TCRdb carries this immuneACCESS record with in-frame sequences only. Its versions omit some clonotypes, under half of them owing to an unresolved V gene in the studies checked, with the rest unexplained. Clone size and V and J calls were adopted from that table, with D and trimming inferred from the DNA. This sample gives around 180,000 clones in total; about 90% of them show up just once. Around 21% of the sample lies in the top ten.

This sequence uses TRBV19 and TRBJ1-2, with no confidently assigned D gene. The sample taken for sequencing was peripheral blood. The source is a man between 70 and 80 years old with active or convalescent COVID-19. The CDR3 reads as follows: CASSIWADYGYTF. The DNA is as follows: TGTGCCAGTAGTATTTGGGCAGACTATGGCTACACCTTC.